This entry lists 21 T cell receptor beta chains sequenced from one sample in a study of T cells in Graves' hyperthyroidism and ophthalmopathy. TCR beta CDR3 region amplification was performed from RNA transcripts. HTBI primers were the set used in a first-round RT-PCR of the TCR CDR3. Each CDR3 protein is one row after TCRdb ran MiXCR on the multiplex PCR reads. The table shows approximately 610,000 distinct CDR3 sequences, with over 15% occurring only once. The sequenced sample was blood. Receptors were obtained from a woman aged 18 to 35 with Graves' hyperthyroidism.

This clonotype was counted a few times. This chain links TRBV5-8 with TRBJ2-7, with 7 bases fitting TRBD1. Unmatched junction bases numbered 7, after V lost 4 bases and J lost 3 bases. Per the germline V gene, CDR1 is SGHTS and CDR2 is YDEGEE. The CDR3 spans 14 residues. The CDR3, as DNA: TGTGCCAGCAGCCAGGGACAGAGAAACTACGAGCAGTACTTC. Translated: CASSQGQRNYEQYF.

The V call is TRBV28, the J call TRBJ2-1; 7 nucleotides line up with TRBD2. This CDR3 spans 16 amino acids. Germline V CDR1 and CDR2: MDHEN, SYDVKM. The trim removed 6 bases at V and 6 bases at J, leaving 14 bases unmatched. CDR3 bases: TGTGCCAGCAGCCCCCCCCTGACGGGGGGAGTCAATGAGCAGTTCTTC. Its protein is CASSPPLTGGVNEQFF.

This clonotype showed up just a few times. The CDR3 sequence is CASRRQGGSNQPQHF. The CDR3 nucleotides read TGTGCCAGCAGAAGACAGGGAGGGAGCAATCAGCCCCAGCATTTT. This chain joins TRBV6-1 and TRBJ1-5; 7 nucleotides line up with TRBD1. This CDR3 region has 15 residues. V shed 6 bases, J shed 1 base, and the junction held 6 bases outside the gene matches. Germline CDR1 and CDR2: MNHNS and SASEGT.

This clonotype was seen ten or more times. The chain is built from TRBV18 and TRBJ2-7, with unresolved D. CDR3 size: 12 residues. Germline CDR1 reads KGHSH; CDR2 reads LQKENI. Trimming pared 3 bases from V and 6 bases from J, leaving 9 bases between. CDR3 sequence (DNA): TGTGCCAGCTCACCCAAGAATCCCGAGCAGTACTTC. This sequence encodes CASSPKNPEQYF.

This clonotype was recorded at least ten times. V is TRBV2 and J is TRBJ1-5; the match to TRBD1 covers 8 bases. The CDR3 runs 14 residues. The V gene end was trimmed by 3 bases and the J gene end by 4 bases; junction bases not matched to a gene: 2. CDR1 is SNHLY, CDR2 FYNNEI, per germline. Here the CDR3 DNA reads TGTGCCAGCAGTGACAGGGGGCTAAATCAGCCCCAGCATTTT. Its translation is CASSDRGLNQPQHF.

The chain combines TRBV6-1 with TRBJ2-6; 11 bases match TRBD1. The junction had 1 base not matched to a gene; V was cut back by 9 bases and J by 0 bases. CDR1 is MNHNS and CDR2 is SASEGT in the germline V gene. The CDR3 totals 15 residues. The CDR3 DNA reads TGTGCCAGAGGGACAGGGGGCTCTGGGGCCAACGTCCTGACTTTC. It specifies CARGTGGSGANVLTF.

This clonotype was detected many times. The J gene is TRBJ2-5, the V gene TRBV28, with no clear D. This CDR3 is built from 14 residues. CDR1 and CDR2 (germline): MDHEN, SYDVKM. V lost 6 bases to trimming and J lost 5 bases, with 16 bases between them. The CDR3 nucleotides read TGTGCCAGCAGCCCCTACACTAACCTGGAGACCCAGTACTTC. Encoded protein: CASSPYTNLETQYF.

This clonotype has a count of ten or more. V and J are TRBV18 and TRBJ2-7; maybe TRBD1 (5 bases). This CDR3 is built from 15 residues. V was cut by 6 bases and J by 2 bases, with 17 bases left in between. The germline V gene has CDR1 KGHSH and CDR2 LQKENI. The CDR3 region has the DNA TGTGCCAGCTCCCTGGCCCAGGGTTGGACCTACGAGCAGTACTTC. Its protein product is CASSLAQGWTYEQYF.

The J gene is TRBJ2-7, the V gene TRBV6-1; 9 nucleotides match TRBD1. Per germline, CDR1 MNHNS and CDR2 SASEGT. This CDR3 has 16 amino acids. V was clipped by 5 bases and J by 0 bases; unmatched bases: 8. In DNA, the CDR3 is TGTGCCAGCAGTCAAAAGACAGGGGGGGCCTCCTACGAGCAGTACTTC. Protein product: CASSQKTGGASYEQYF.

This CDR3 is CASTTTLDSYEQYF. CDR3 nucleotides: TGTGCCAGCACCACTACCCTGGACAGCTACGAGCAGTACTTC. The V and J genes are TRBV6-1 and TRBJ2-7, with a weak D call TRBD1 (6 bases). Trimming took off 7 bases at V and 3 bases at J, with 16 bases between the two ends. Per germline, CDR1 MNHNS and CDR2 SASEGT. This CDR3 region has 14 residues.

There are many counts of this clonotype. This chain connects TRBV28 to TRBJ2-7; TRBD2 matches at 8 bases. The CDR3 is 13 amino acids. The germline V gene has CDR1 MDHEN and CDR2 SYDVKM. Trimming at V came to 5 bases and at J to 4 bases, leaving 4 bases not matched to a gene. CDR3 loop: CASSRSGAYEQYF. As DNA, the CDR3 is TGTGCCAGCAGTCGTAGCGGGGCTTACGAGCAGTACTTC.

This clonotype was picked up many times. The rearrangement joins TRBV7-2 to TRBJ2-3, with 14 bases lining up with TRBD2. The V gene's germline CDR1 is SGHTA and CDR2 FQGNSA. Trimming at V came to 1 base and at J to 12 bases, leaving 6 bases not matched to a gene. The CDR3 has 15 amino acids. The DNA of the CDR3 is TGTGCCAGCAGCTTAGTGACTAGCGGGGGGGAAGCCCAGTATTTT. Its protein product is CASSLVTSGGEAQYF. The complete variable domain, with remaining parts taken from reference TRBV7-2 and TRBJ2-3, reads GAGVSQSPSNKVTEKGKDVELRCDPISGHTALYWYRQSLGQGLEFLIYFQGNSAPDKSGLPSDRFSAERTGGSVSTLTIQRTQQEDSAVYLCASSLVTSGGEAQYFGPGTRLTVL.

V is TRBV3-1 and J is TRBJ2-4; TRBD1 is a possible D gene (6 bases). V shed 4 bases and J shed 0 bases, with 19 bases lying between them. This CDR3 region has 18 residues. Germline lookup yields CDR1 LGHDT and CDR2 YNNKEL (reference sequence). DNA of the CDR3: TGTGCCAGCAGCCCCTACCGCGCAGGGGATCGAGCCAAAAACATTCAGTACTTC. Its translation is CASSPYRAGDRAKNIQYF.

V and J are TRBV20-1 and TRBJ2-3; D may be TRBD2 (5 bases). Trimming left V 2 bases short and J 2 bases short, with 5 bases between. This CDR3 has 12 amino acids. CDR1 is DFQATT and CDR2 is SNEGSKA in the germline V gene (reference sequence). CDR3 in amino acids: CSARLATDTQYF. CDR3 bases: TGCAGTGCTAGACTAGCCACAGATACGCAGTATTTT.

V gene TRBV10-3 combines with J gene TRBJ2-1; tentative D call: TRBD1 (6 bases). Looked up from germline, CDR1 is ENHRY and CDR2 is SYGVKD. The V end was cut by 8 bases, the J end by 4 bases, with 18 bases between. This CDR3 is 15 amino acids long. The CDR3 DNA sequence: TGTGCCATCGCCTCCGGGACATCGGGTTACAATGAGCAGTTCTTC. Protein product: CAIASGTSGYNEQFF.

Concerning this clonotype itself: It may be a read error: a sequence one base away is much more abundant. The chain combines TRBV28 with TRBJ2-5; maybe TRBD1 (5 bases). Germline values: CDR1 MDHEN, CDR2 SYDVKM. CDR3 length equals 15 residues. The CDR3 sequence: CTSSLPIGQGETQYF. The CDR3 DNA follows: TGTACCAGCAGTTTGCCCATCGGACAAGGAGAGACCCAGTACTTC.

This clonotype occurred many times. The chain links TRBV4-1 to TRBJ2-3, with 10 bases aligning to TRBD2. The junction had 7 bases not matched to a gene; V was cut back by 4 bases and J by 0 bases. The V gene's germline CDR1 is MGHRA and CDR2 YSYEKL. The CDR3 loop spans 17 amino acids. The CDR3 nucleotides read TGCGCCAGCAGCCGCGAGACTAGCGGGCTCAGCACAGATACGCAGTATTTT. Translation gives CASSRETSGLSTDTQYF.

On this clonotype: A read error may be the cause here, since a much bigger clone is one base away. The J gene is TRBJ1-2, the V gene TRBV2, with 11 bases matching TRBD1. The CDR3 has 13 amino acids. V trimming: 7 bases; J trimming: 6 bases; junction bases outside the gene matches: 4. Germline V gene sequence: CDR1 SNHLY, CDR2 FYNNEI. This CDR3 reads CASNRDRGDGYTF. CDR3 DNA: TGTGCCAGCAACCGGGACAGGGGGGATGGCTACACCTTC.

This chain links TRBV30 with TRBJ2-7; the D gene is possibly TRBD2 (6 bases). V shed 1 base and J shed 6 bases, with 10 bases lying between them. This CDR3 spans 12 amino acids. Germline CDR1 GTSNPN, CDR2 SVGIG (reference sequence). The CDR3 loop is CAWSDRGFEQYF. CDR3 DNA sequence: TGTGCCTGGAGTGATCGGGGGTTCGAGCAGTACTTC.

This clonotype was seen repeatedly, ten times or more. The rearrangement joins TRBV20-1 to TRBJ2-3; TRBD2 is a possible D gene (7 bases). Germline V gene data show CDR1 as DFQATT and CDR2 as SNEGSKA (reference sequence). The V gene lost 5 bases and the J gene lost 2 bases, with 17 bases spanning the gap. The CDR3 is 15 amino acids. The DNA of the CDR3 is TGCAGTGCTCCAAGTGGGGGGGCTGCCACAGATACGCAGTATTTT. This encodes CSAPSGGAATDTQYF.

This rearrangement joins TRBV30 to TRBJ2-7, with TRBD1 identical over 9 bases. CDR1 and CDR2 (germline): GTSNPN, SVGIG (reference sequence). The CDR3 totals 15 residues. J was trimmed by 4 bases and V by 2 bases; bases with no gene match: 9. CDR3 DNA sequence: TGTGCCTGGAGTTCTCCGGGACAGGGTTTTTACGAGCAGTACTTC. This gives the protein CAWSSPGQGFYEQYF.